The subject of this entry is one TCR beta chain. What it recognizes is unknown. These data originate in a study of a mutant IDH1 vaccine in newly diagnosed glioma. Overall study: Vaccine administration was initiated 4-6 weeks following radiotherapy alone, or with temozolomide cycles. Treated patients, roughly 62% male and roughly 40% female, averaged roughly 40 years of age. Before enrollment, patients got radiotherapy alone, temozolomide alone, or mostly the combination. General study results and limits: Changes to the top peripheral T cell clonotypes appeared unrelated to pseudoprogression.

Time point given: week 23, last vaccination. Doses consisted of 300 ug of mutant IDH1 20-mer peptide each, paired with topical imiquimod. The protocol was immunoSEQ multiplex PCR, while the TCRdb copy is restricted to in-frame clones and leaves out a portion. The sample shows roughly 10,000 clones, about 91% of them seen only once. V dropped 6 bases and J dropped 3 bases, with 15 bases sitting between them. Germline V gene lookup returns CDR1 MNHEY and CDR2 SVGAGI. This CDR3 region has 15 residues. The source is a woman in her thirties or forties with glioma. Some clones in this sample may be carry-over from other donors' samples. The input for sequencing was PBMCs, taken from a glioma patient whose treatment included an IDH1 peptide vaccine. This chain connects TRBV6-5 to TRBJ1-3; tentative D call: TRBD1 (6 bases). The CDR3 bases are TGTGCCAGCAGACCGGAACAGGGTGGTGGAAACACCATATATTTT. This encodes CASRPEQGGGNTIYF.